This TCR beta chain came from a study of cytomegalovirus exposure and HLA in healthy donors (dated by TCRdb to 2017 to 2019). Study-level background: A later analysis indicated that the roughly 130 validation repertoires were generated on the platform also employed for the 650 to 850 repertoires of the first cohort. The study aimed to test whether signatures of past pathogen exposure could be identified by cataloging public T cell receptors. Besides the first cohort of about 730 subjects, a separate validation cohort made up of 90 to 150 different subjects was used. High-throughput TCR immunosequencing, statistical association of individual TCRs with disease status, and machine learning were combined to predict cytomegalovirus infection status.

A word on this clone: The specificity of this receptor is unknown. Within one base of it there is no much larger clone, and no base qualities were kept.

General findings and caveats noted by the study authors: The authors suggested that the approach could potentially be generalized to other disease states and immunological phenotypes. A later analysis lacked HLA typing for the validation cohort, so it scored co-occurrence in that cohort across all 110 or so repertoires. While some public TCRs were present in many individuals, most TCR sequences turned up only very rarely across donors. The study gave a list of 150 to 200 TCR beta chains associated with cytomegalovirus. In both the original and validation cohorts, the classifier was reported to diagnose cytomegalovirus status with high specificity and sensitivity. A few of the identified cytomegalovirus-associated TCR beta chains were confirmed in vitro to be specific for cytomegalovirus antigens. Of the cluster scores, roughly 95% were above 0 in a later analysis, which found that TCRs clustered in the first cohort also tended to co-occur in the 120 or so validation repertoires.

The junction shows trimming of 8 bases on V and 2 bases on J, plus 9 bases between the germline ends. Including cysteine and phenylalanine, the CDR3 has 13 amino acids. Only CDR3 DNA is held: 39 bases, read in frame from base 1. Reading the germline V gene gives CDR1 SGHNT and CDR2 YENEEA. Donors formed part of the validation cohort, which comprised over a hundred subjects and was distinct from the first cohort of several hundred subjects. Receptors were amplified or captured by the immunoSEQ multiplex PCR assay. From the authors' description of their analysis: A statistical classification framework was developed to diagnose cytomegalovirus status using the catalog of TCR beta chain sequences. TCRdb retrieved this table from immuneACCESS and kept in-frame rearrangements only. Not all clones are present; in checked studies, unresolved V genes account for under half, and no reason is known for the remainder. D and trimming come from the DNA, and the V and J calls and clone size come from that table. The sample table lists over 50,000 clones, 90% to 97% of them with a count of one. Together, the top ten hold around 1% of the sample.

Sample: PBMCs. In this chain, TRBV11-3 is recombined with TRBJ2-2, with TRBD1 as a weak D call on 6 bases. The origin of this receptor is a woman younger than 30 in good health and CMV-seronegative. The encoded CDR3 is CASGTPNTGELFF. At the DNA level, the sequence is TGTGCCAGCGGGACACCTAACACCGGGGAGCTGTTTTTT.